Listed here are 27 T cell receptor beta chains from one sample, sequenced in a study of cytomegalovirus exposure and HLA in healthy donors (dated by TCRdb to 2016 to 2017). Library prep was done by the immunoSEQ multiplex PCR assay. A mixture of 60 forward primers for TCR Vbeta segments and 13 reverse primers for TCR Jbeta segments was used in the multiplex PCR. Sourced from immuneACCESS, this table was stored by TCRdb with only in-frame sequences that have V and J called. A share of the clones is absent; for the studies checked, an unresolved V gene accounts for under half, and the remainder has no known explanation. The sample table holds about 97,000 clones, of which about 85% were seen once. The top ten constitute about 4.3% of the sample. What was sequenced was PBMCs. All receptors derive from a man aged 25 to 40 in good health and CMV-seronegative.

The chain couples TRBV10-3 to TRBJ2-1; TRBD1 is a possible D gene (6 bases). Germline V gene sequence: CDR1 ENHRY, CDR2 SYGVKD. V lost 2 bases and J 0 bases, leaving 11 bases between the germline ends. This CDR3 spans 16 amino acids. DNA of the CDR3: TGTGCCATCAGTGAGGGACAGAAATTCTCCTACAATGAGCAGTTCTTC. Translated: CAISEGQKFSYNEQFF.

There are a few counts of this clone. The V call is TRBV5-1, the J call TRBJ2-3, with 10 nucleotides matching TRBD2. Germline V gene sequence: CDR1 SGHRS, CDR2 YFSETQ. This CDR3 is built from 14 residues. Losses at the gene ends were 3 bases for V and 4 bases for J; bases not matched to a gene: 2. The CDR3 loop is CASSSLAGADTQYF. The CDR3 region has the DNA TGCGCCAGCAGCTCTCTAGCGGGAGCAGATACGCAGTATTTT.

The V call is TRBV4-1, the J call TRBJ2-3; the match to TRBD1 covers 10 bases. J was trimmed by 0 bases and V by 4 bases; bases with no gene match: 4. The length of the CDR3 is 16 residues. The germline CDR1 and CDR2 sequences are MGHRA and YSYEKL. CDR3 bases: TGCGCCAGCAGCCCCCGGGACAGGGGAAGCACAGATACGCAGTATTTT. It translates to CASSPRDRGSTDTQYF.

CDR3 DNA sequence: TGCGCCAGCAGCCAAGATCCTGTCTACACCGGGGAGCTGTTTTTT. As protein: CASSQDPVYTGELFF. The chain is built from TRBV4-1 and TRBJ2-2; D ambiguous. CDR3 length: 15 amino acids. Trimming shortened V by 0 bases and J by 3 bases, and 8 bases separated the two germline ends. Germline V gene lookup returns CDR1 MGHRA and CDR2 YSYEKL.

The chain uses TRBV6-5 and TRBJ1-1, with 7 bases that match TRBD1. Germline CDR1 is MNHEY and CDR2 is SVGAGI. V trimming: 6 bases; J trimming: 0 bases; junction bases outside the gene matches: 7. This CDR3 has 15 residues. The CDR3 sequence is CASSTGAWMNTEAFF. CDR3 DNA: TGTGCCAGCAGCACAGGGGCCTGGATGAACACTGAAGCTTTCTTT.

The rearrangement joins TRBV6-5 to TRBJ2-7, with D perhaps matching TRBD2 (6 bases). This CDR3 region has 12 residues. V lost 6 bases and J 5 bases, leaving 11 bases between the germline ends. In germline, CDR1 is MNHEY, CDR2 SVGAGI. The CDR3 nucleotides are TGTGCCAGCAGCCGGGGGAGCCACGAGCAGTACTTC. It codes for CASSRGSHEQYF.

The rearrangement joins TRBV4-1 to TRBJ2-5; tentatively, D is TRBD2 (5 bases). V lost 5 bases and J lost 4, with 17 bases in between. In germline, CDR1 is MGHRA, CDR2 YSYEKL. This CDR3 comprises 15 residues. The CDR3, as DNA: TGCGCCAGCAGCACCTTAGGACTTTCAGGAGAGACCCAGTACTTC. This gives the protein CASSTLGLSGETQYF.

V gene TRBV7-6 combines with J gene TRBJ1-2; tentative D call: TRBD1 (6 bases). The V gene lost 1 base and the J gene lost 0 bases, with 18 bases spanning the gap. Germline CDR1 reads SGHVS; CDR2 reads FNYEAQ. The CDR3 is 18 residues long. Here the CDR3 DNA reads TGTGCCAGCAGCTTAGGGCCGACAGGACGCTCCACTAACTATGGCTACACCTTC. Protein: CASSLGPTGRSTNYGYTF.

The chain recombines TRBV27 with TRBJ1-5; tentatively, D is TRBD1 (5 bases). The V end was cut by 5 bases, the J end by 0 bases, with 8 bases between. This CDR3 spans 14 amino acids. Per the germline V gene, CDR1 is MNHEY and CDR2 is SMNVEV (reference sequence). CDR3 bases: TGTGCCAGCAGTCTCAGGGATAGCAATCAGCCCCAGCATTTT. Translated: CASSLRDSNQPQHF.

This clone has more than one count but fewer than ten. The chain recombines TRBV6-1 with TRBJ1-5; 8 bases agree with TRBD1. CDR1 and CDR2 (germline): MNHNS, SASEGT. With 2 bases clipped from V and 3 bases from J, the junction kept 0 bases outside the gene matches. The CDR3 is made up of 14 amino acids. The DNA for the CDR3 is TGTGCCAGCAGTGAACAGGGGGCCAATCAGCCCCAGCATTTT. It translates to CASSEQGANQPQHF.

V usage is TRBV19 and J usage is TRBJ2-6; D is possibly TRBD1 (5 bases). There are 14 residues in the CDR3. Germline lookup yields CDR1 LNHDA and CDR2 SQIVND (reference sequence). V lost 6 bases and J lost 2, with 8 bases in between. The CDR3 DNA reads TGTGCCAGTAGAGACAGCGCTGGGGCCAACGTCCTGACTTTC. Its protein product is CASRDSAGANVLTF.

The chain's CDR3 is CASSFSTGGINEQFF. The DNA for the CDR3 is TGCGCCAGCAGCTTTTCGACAGGGGGCATCAATGAGCAGTTCTTC. The chain employs TRBV5-1 and TRBJ2-1; 10 bases map to TRBD1. The V gene's germline CDR1 is SGHRS and CDR2 YFSETQ. This CDR3 has 15 amino acids. The J segment lost 6 bases and the V segment lost 2 bases, leaving 5 bases of the junction unmatched.

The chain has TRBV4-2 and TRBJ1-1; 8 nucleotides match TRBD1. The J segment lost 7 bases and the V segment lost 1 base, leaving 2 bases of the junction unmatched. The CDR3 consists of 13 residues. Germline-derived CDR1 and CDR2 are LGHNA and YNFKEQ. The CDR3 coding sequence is TGTGCCAGCAGCCAAGCAGGGGGCGATGAAGCTTTCTTT. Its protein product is CASSQAGGDEAFF.

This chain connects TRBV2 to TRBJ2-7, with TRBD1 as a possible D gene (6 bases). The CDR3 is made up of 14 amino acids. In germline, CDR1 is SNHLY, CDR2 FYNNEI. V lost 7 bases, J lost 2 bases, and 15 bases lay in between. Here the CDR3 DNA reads TGTGCCAGCATGGACAGAACATATACCTACGAGCAGTACTTC. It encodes CASMDRTYTYEQYF.

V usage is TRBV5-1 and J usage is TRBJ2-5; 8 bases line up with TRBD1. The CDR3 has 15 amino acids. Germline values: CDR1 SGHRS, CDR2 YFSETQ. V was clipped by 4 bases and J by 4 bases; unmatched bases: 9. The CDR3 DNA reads TGCGCCAGCAGCACTGGACAGGGAGGTCGAGAGACCCAGTACTTC. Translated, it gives CASSTGQGGRETQYF.

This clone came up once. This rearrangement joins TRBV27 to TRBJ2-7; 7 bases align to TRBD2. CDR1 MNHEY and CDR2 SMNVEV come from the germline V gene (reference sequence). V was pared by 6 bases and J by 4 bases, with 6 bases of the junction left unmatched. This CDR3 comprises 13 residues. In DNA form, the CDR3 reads TGTGCCAGCAGCCCTCGGGGGGTTTACGAGCAGTACTTC. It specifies CASSPRGVYEQYF.

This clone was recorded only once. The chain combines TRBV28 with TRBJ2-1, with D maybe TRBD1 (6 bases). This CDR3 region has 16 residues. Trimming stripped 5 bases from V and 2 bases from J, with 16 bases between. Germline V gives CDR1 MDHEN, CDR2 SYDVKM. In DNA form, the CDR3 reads TGTGCCAGCAGTCCCCAGGGGATCATAGCCTACAATGAGCAGTTCTTC. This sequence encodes CASSPQGIIAYNEQFF.

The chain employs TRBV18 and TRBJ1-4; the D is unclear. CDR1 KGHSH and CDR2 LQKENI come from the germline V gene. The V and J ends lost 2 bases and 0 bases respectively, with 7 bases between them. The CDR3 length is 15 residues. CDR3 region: CASSPREATNEKLFF. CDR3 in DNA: TGTGCCAGCTCACCAAGAGAAGCAACTAATGAAAAACTGTTTTTT.

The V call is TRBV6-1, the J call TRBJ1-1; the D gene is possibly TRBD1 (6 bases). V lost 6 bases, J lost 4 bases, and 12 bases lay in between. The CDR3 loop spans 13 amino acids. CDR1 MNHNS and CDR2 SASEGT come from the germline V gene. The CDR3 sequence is CASRVDRTTEAFF. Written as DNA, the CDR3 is TGTGCCAGCAGAGTAGACAGGACCACTGAAGCTTTCTTT.

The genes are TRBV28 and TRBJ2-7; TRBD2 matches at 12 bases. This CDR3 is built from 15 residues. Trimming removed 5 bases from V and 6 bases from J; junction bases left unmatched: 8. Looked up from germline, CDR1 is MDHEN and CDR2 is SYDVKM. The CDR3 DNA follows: TGTGCCAGCAGTCTGTACTTGACTAGCGGGGGCGAGCAGTACTTC. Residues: CASSLYLTSGGEQYF.

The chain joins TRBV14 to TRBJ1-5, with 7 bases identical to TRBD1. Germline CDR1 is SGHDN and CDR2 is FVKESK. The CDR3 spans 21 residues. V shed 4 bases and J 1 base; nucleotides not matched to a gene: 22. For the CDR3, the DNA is TGTGCCAGCAGCCCAGACAGGGCTAGAACTGACCCATTCATAAGCAATCAGCCCCAGCATTTT. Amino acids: CASSPDRARTDPFISNQPQHF.

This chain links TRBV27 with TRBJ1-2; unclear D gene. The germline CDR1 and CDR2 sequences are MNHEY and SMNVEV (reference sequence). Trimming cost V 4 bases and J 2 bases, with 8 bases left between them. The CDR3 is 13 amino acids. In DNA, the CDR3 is TGTGCCAGCAGTTCCGACGGGAACTATGGCTACACCTTC. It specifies CASSSDGNYGYTF.

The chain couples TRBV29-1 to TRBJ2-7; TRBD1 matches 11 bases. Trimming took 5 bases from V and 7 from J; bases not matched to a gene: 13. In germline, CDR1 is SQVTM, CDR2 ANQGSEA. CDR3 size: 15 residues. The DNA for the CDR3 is TGCAGCGTTATAGTTCCCGGGACAGGGGGAGGGGAGCAGTACTTC. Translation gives CSVIVPGTGGGEQYF.

The CDR3 protein is CASWGSAAGIGEQYF. As DNA, the CDR3 is TGTGCCAGCTGGGGCTCGGCAGCGGGAATTGGCGAGCAGTACTTC. V and J are TRBV27 and TRBJ2-7, with 7 bases fitting TRBD2. V was clipped by 8 bases and J by 6 bases; unmatched bases: 16. The CDR3 length is 15 residues. Germline values: CDR1 MNHEY, CDR2 SMNVEV (reference sequence).

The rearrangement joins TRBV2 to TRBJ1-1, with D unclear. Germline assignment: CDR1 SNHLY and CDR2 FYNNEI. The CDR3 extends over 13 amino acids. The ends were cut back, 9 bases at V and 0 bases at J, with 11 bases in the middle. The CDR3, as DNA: TGTGCCAGTGGTAAGGGAGTGAACACTGAAGCTTTCTTT. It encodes CASGKGVNTEAFF. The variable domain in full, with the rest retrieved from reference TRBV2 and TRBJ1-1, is EPEVTQTPSHQVTQMGQEVILRCVPISNHLYFYWYRQILGQKVEFLVSFYNNEISEKSEIFDDQFSVERPDGSNFTLKIRSTKLEDSAMYFCASGKGVNTEAFFGQGTRLTVV.

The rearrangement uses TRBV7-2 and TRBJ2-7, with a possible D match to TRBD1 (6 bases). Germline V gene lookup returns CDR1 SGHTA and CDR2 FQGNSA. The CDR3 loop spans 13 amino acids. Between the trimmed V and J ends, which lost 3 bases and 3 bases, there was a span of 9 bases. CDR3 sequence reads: CASSFTGNYEQYF. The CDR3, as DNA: TGTGCCAGCAGCTTCACAGGGAACTACGAGCAGTACTTC.

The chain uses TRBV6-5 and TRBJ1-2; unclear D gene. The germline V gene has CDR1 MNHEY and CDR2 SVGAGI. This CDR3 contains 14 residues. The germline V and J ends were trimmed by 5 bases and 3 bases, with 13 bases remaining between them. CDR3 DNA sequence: TGTGCCAGCAGTCTAGGTTTGGGTGACTATGGCTACACCTTC. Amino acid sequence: CASSLGLGDYGYTF.